These T cell receptor beta chains were read from a single sample in a study of T cells after posttransplantation cyclophosphamide. Assay: immunoSEQ multiplex PCR; the TCRdb copy retains only in-frame clones and omits some. This set yields about 39,000 clones and no singletons; the top ten hold around 4.5%. Sequencing was carried out using PBMCs. These receptor sequences come from a woman between 50 and 59 years old in good health and a related stem cell transplant donor. Both conserved end residues are part of each CDR3. Fields, in order: clone size, V gene, J gene, CDR3 protein. Clone size is shown for a subset of rows, as once, few, many or a class of expanded clone.

clone_size: NA; v_call: TRBV18; j_call: TRBJ1-5; cdr3_aa: CASSPDRANQPQHF
clone_size: many; v_call: TRBV6-5; j_call: TRBJ2-2; cdr3_aa: CASGQTLPTGELFF
clone_size: many; v_call: TRBV5-5; j_call: TRBJ1-2; cdr3_aa: CASSVDPRGSFERGGYTF
clone_size: many; v_call: TRBV5-1; j_call: TRBJ2-3; cdr3_aa: CASSTGGTVDTQYF
clone_size: many; v_call: TRBV6-6; j_call: TRBJ1-2; cdr3_aa: CASRRTGLYGYTF
clone_size: many; v_call: TRBV6-6; j_call: TRBJ2-7; cdr3_aa: CASSYLTAIEEQYF
clone_size: many; v_call: TRBV6-5; j_call: TRBJ2-7; cdr3_aa: CASSYLGSYEQYF
clone_size: few; v_call: TRBV18; j_call: TRBJ1-1; cdr3_aa: CASSPYGEGSTEAFF
clone_size: many; v_call: TRBV29-1; j_call: TRBJ2-3; cdr3_aa: CSVEPGGADTQYF
clone_size: many; v_call: TRBV7-9; j_call: TRBJ1-5; cdr3_aa: CASSLTGGGNQPQHF
clone_size: many; v_call: TRBV6-5; j_call: TRBJ1-2; cdr3_aa: CASSYSWTGGEGGYTF
clone_size: few; v_call: TRBV2; j_call: TRBJ1-2; cdr3_aa: CASTRTGNYSYTF
clone_size: many; v_call: TRBV28; j_call: TRBJ1-4; cdr3_aa: CASDGQGFGKLFF
clone_size: NA; v_call: TRBV6-1; j_call: TRBJ2-1; cdr3_aa: CASSWGLAGGEQFF
clone_size: many; v_call: TRBV18; j_call: TRBJ1-1; cdr3_aa: CASSPLSGEGLAFF
clone_size: many; v_call: TRBV5-1; j_call: TRBJ1-5; cdr3_aa: CASSPGTLNQPQHF
clone_size: many; v_call: TRBV18; j_call: TRBJ1-1; cdr3_aa: CASSPLVKGVNTEAFF
clone_size: many; v_call: TRBV27; j_call: TRBJ1-2; cdr3_aa: CASSLIVGGGYTF
clone_size: many; v_call: TRBV27; j_call: TRBJ1-2; cdr3_aa: CASSLYRGPYGYTF
clone_size: many; v_call: TRBV6-5; j_call: TRBJ2-7; cdr3_aa: CASSFGGAPSYEQYF
clone_size: many; v_call: TRBV6-4; j_call: TRBJ2-1; cdr3_aa: CASSDGPGTGAYNEQFF
clone_size: many; v_call: TRBV18; j_call: TRBJ1-2; cdr3_aa: CASSPALQGYGYTF
clone_size: many; v_call: TRBV5-1; j_call: TRBJ2-7; cdr3_aa: CASSLGTTLNYEQYF
clone_size: many; v_call: TRBV19; j_call: TRBJ1-4; cdr3_aa: CASSIAGAMETNEKLFF
clone_size: few; v_call: TRBV27; j_call: TRBJ1-6; cdr3_aa: CTSRTGGYNSPLHF
clone_size: many; v_call: TRBV30; j_call: TRBJ1-2; cdr3_aa: CAWSSGAYGYTF
clone_size: many; v_call: TRBV7-8; j_call: TRBJ2-5; cdr3_aa: CASSSWGGLRETQYF